Listed below are T cell receptor beta chains from one sample, sequenced in a study of blood T cell repertoires in COVID-19. Sequencing used immunoSEQ multiplex PCR; TCRdb keeps in-frame clones, though not all of them. The repertoire holds roughly 60,000 clones, with roughly 88% as singletons. Sequencing input: peripheral blood. These receptors originate from a man aged 50 to 60 with active COVID-19. The CDR3 runs from the conserved cysteine through the conserved F or W. Fields, in order: J gene, V gene, D gene, clone size, CDR3 DNA, CDR3 protein. A D gene is named only where the DNA matches it firmly. Clone size is shown for a subset of rows, as once, few, many or a class of expanded clone.

>TRBJ2-1|TRBV12-5|TRBD2|-
TGTGCTAGTGGTTTCCTAGAGCGGGGACCGCTCAGCTACAATGAGCAGTTCTTC
CASGFLERGPLSYNEQFF
>TRBJ2-5|TRBV5-4|TRBD1|-
TGTGCCAGCAGCCAACTCGGACAGGGGGCATCAGAGACCCAGTACTTC
CASSQLGQGASETQYF
>TRBJ1-2|TRBV19|-|-
TGTGCCAGTAGTCGAGATGGCTACACCTTC
CASSRDGYTF
>TRBJ1-4|TRBV15|-|-
TGTGCCACCAGCAGAGGGACACAACTCTTTACTAATGAAAAACTGTTTTTT
CATSRGTQLFTNEKLFF
>TRBJ1-2|TRBV10-3|-|-
TGTGCCACCTCAGGACAGCATTATAAGGATGGCTACACCTTC
CATSGQHYKDGYTF
>TRBJ2-2|TRBV19|-|-
TGTGCCAGTAGTATAGATATCCGGGACAAACTCCCCGGGGAGCTGTTTTTT
CASSIDIRDKLPGELFF
>TRBJ2-1|TRBV4-1|-|-
TGCGCCAGCAGCCAAGCTGCGTCAAATGAGCAGTTCTTC
CASSQAASNEQFF
>TRBJ2-7|TRBV3-1/TRBV3-2|-|-
TGTGCCAGCAGCCAAGACGGGGGCGAGCAGTACTTC
CASSQDGGEQYF
>TRBJ2-7|TRBV6-2/TRBV6-3|TRBD2|-
TGTGCCAGCAGTTACTCCGGGAGCGGGAGGACCTACGAGCAGTACTTC
CASSYSGSGRTYEQYF
>TRBJ2-3|TRBV7-8|-|once
TGTGCCAGCCGAGGGACACCTTGGAGCACAGATACGCAGTATTTT
CASRGTPWSTDTQYF
>TRBJ1-1|TRBV7-9|-|-
TGTGCCAGCAGCTTAGGGGGAGTGAGCACTGAAGCTTTCTTT
CASSLGGVSTEAFF
>TRBJ1-1|TRBV6-5|TRBD1|-
TGTGCCAGCACCAAAATCCAGGGGGCAGCTTTCTTT
CASTKIQGAAFF
>TRBJ2-1|TRBV27|TRBD2|-
TGTGCCAGCAGTTTTTGGGGGGGACACAATGAGCAGTTCTTC
CASSFWGGHNEQFF
>TRBJ1-6|TRBV6-5|TRBD1|-
TGTGCCAGCAGTTCGGGACAGATGCCTTCACCCCTCCACTTT
CASSSGQMPSPLHF
>TRBJ2-2|TRBV11-1|TRBD2|-
TGTGCCAGCAGCCCAACTAGCGATTACACCGGGGAGCTGTTTTTT
CASSPTSDYTGELFF
>TRBJ2-1|TRBV4-1|-|-
TGCGCCAGCAGCCAAGGTCGGGTTAGCTCCTACAATGAGCAGTTCTTC
CASSQGRVSSYNEQFF
>TRBJ2-5|TRBV5-5|-|-
TGTGCCAGCAGCTTTTCTCTAAGGACTCAAGAGACCCAGTACTTC
CASSFSLRTQETQYF